This TCR beta chain was found in a study of Tregs in tolerant kidney transplant recipients. General study results and limits: Activated donor B cell expansion appeared to reveal the most relevant donor-specific TCRbeta repertoire. Validation in larger populations is needed because few patients were studied. No direct test of biological reproducibility was done here.

CDR1 is LNHNV, CDR2 YYDKDF, per germline (reference sequence). J lost 4 bases, V lost 5 bases, and 7 bases had no gene match. CDR3 size: 14 residues. With respect to this clone: What it recognizes is unknown.

Unstimulated Tregs (CD4+CD25+CD127-) and CD4+CD25- non-Tregs were sorted from PBMCs. Clones were read by immunoSEQ multiplex PCR, and TCRdb kept only the in-frame ones, dropping some. Among 200,000 to 300,000 clones listed, about four fifths were seen once. This TCR came from a human donor in good health. The chain combines TRBV15 with TRBJ2-7, with 8 bases matching TRBD2. Sequencing used CD4+ T cells from blood. Here the CDR3 reads CATSRPGRGYEQYF. The CDR3 region has the DNA TGTGCCACCAGCCGCCCCGGGAGGGGTTACGAGCAGTACTTC.